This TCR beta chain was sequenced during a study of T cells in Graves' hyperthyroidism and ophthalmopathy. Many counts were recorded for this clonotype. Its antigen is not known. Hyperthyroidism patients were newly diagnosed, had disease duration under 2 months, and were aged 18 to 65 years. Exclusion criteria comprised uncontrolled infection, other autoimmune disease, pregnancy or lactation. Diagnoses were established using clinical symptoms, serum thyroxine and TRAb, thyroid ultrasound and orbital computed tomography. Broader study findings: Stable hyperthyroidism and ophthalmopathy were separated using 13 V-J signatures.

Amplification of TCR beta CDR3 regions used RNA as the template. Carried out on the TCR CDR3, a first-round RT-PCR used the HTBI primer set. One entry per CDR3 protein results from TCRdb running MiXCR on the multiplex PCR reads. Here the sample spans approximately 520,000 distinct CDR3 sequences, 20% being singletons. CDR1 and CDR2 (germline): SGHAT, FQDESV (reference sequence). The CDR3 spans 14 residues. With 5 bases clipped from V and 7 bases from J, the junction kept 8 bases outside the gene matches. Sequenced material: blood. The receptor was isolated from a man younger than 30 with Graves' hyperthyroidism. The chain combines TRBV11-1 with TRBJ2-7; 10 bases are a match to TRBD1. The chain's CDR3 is CASSTRDRGGEQYF. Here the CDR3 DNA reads TGTGCCAGCAGCACCCGGGACAGGGGTGGTGAGCAGTACTTC.